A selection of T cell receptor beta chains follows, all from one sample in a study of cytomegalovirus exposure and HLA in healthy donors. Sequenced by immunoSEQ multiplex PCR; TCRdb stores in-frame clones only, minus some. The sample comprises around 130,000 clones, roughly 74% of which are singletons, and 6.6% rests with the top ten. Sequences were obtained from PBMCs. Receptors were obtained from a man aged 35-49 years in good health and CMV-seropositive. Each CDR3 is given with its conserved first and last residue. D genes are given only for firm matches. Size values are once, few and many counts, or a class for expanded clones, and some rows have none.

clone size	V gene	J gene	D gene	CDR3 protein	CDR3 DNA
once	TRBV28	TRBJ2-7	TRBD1	CASEGWGQLPGRAYEQYF	TGTGCCAGCGAGGGTTGGGGACAGTTACCAGGTCGAGCCTACGAGCAGTACTTC
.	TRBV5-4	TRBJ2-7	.	CASSLRESYEQYF	TGTGCCAGCAGCTTGCGGGAATCCTACGAGCAGTACTTC
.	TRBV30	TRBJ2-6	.	CAWSQTSGANVLTF	TGTGCCTGGAGTCAGACTAGTGGGGCCAACGTCCTGACTTTC
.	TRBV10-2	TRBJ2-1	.	CASSPVGVAEDEQFF	TGCGCCAGCAGCCCCGTCGGGGTAGCGGAGGATGAGCAGTTCTTC
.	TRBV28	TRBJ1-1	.	CASSFDLTGAFF	TGTGCCAGCAGTTTTGATCTGACAGGTGCTTTCTTT
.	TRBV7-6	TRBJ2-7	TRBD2	CASSLGLAGSYEQYF	TGTGCCAGCAGCTTAGGTCTAGCGGGCTCCTACGAGCAGTACTTC
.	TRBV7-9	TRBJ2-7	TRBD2	CASSQSGSTHEQYF	TGTGCCAGCAGCCAGAGCGGGAGTACCCACGAGCAGTACTTC
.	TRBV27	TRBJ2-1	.	CASSLNPFLSSYNEQFF	TGTGCCAGCAGTTTAAATCCTTTCCTAAGCTCCTACAATGAGCAGTTCTTC
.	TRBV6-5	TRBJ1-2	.	CASSFMGRLDYGYTF	TGTGCCAGCAGTTTCATGGGGCGGTTAGACTATGGCTACACCTTC
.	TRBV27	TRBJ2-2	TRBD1	CASKLKGQGNTGELFF	TGTGCCAGCAAACTTAAGGGACAGGGCAACACCGGGGAGCTGTTTTTT